Listed below are T cell receptor beta chains from one sample, sequenced in a study of blood T cell repertoires in COVID-19. The protocol was immunoSEQ multiplex PCR, while the TCRdb copy is restricted to in-frame clones and leaves out a portion. The sample includes hundreds of thousands of clones, just under 85% of them seen just once. The sequenced material came from peripheral blood. All receptors derive from a woman aged 45-60 years with active or convalescent COVID-19. CDR3s include the opening cysteine and the closing phenylalanine or tryptophan. D genes are given only for firm matches. Some rows mark clone size as missing; the rest say once, few, many or name a class of expanded clone.

V	D	size	length	J	DNA	CDR3
TRBV19	NA	NA	14	TRBJ2-2	TGTGCCAGTAAGACGGGGAGTAACACCGGGGAGCTGTTTTTT	CASKTGSNTGELFF
TRBV18	TRBD1	NA	20	TRBJ2-1	TGTGCCAGCTCACCCGTTTTATTCCCTGGGACAGGGGGCGCGGGGAATGAGCAGTTCTTC	CASSPVLFPGTGGAGNEQFF
TRBV5-1	TRBD1	NA	14	TRBJ2-6	TGCGCCAGCATGACAGGGCCTGGGGCCAACGTCCTGACTTTC	CASMTGPGANVLTF
TRBV25-1	TRBD2	NA	17	TRBJ2-1	TGTGCCAGCAGTCTTGGGGTGAGCGGGAGCTGGATTCATGAGCAGTTCTTC	CASSLGVSGSWIHEQFF
TRBV6-5	TRBD1	few	13	TRBJ1-2	TGTGCCAGCAGTTACACAGGGGTCAATGGCTACACCTTC	CASSYTGVNGYTF
TRBV7-8	TRBD2	NA	17	TRBJ2-7	TGTGCCAGCAGCTTAGGGACGGGAGGGGCATACGCCTACGAGCAGTACTTC	CASSLGTGGAYAYEQYF
TRBV27	TRBD1	NA	14	TRBJ1-5	TGTGCCAGCAGTCCGGACAGGGTAGATCAGCCCCAGCATTTT	CASSPDRVDQPQHF
TRBV5-1	TRBD1	few	19	TRBJ1-3	TGCGCCAGCAGCCCGGACCCCTGGGACAGTAGACCCTCTGGAAACACCATATATTTT	CASSPDPWDSRPSGNTIYF
TRBV4-1	TRBD2	NA	13	TRBJ2-7	TGCGCCAGCAGTACAGCAGCGGGACACGAGCAGTACTTC	CASSTAAGHEQYF
TRBV25-1	TRBD1	NA	15	TRBJ1-1	TGTGCCAGCAATGGACAGGGGATGGTGAACACTGAAGCTTTCTTT	CASNGQGMVNTEAFF
TRBV5-4	NA	NA	11	TRBJ2-1	TGTGCCAGCACGAAAGGGGGTGAGCAGTTCTTC	CASTKGGEQFF
TRBV6-1	TRBD2	NA	17	TRBJ2-7	TGTGCCAGCAGTGTGGCCTTTACGGCGGGAGGGGCCTACGAGCAGTACTTC	CASSVAFTAGGAYEQYF
TRBV14	TRBD2	NA	16	TRBJ2-5	TGTGCCAGCAGCCAGTCTAGCGGGCACCCCCAAGAGACCCAGTACTTC	CASSQSSGHPQETQYF
TRBV18	TRBD1	NA	14	TRBJ1-1	TGTGCCAGCTCACCAGACAGGGGTAACACTGAAGCTTTCTTT	CASSPDRGNTEAFF
TRBV28	TRBD2	NA	15	TRBJ2-1	TGTGCCAGCAGTTTAAGGACTAGCGGGGCCCGCGGGCAGTTCTTC	CASSLRTSGARGQFF
TRBV29-1	TRBD1	once	16	TRBJ2-7	TGCAGCGTCTTAAGTAGCCCGCGGGACAGGGGGCACGAGCAGTACTTC	CSVLSSPRDRGHEQYF
TRBV3-1/TRBV3-2	NA	NA	14	TRBJ1-4	TGTGCCAGCAGCTCGGACAGAGGTAATGAAAAACTGTTTTTT	CASSSDRGNEKLFF
TRBV6-1	NA	NA	16	TRBJ2-2	TGTGCCAGCAGTGAAGAAATAGCAGAGAACACCGGGGAGCTGTTTTTT	CASSEEIAENTGELFF
TRBV9	TRBD2	NA	18	TRBJ2-1	TGTGCCAGCAGCCCAAGAGTCGAATCTAGCGGGAGATCGAATGAGCAGTTCTTC	CASSPRVESSGRSNEQFF
TRBV5-4	TRBD2	NA	14	TRBJ2-1	TGTGCCAGCAGCTTGGGACTAGCGGGCAATGAGCAGTTCTTC	CASSLGLAGNEQFF
TRBV10-3	NA	once	14	TRBJ2-7	TGTGCCATCAGTGATCCCGCGGGGTCCCACGAGCAGTACTTC	CAISDPAGSHEQYF
TRBV5-6	TRBD1	NA	14	TRBJ2-5	TGTGCCAGCAGCCAGGGACAGGGGGGCGAGACCCAGTACTTC	CASSQGQGGETQYF
TRBV3-1/TRBV3-2	NA	NA	12	TRBJ2-2	TGTGCCAGCAGCTCATTTGCCGGGGAGCTGTTTTTT	CASSSFAGELFF
TRBV10-3	NA	NA	12	TRBJ1-2	TGTGCCATCGAAGGGGCTAAGAATGGCTACACCTTC	CAIEGAKNGYTF
TRBV4-1	TRBD1	NA	16	TRBJ2-5	TGCGCCAGCAGCCCAACGGGACAGCCTGGCCAAGAGACCCAGTACTTC	CASSPTGQPGQETQYF
TRBV27	NA	NA	14	TRBJ2-7	TGTGCCAGCAGTTTATCGGTTAGCCCCTACGAGCAGTACTTC	CASSLSVSPYEQYF
TRBV5-6	NA	few	15	TRBJ1-2	TGTGCCAGCAGTCTTGGACTGGAAGGTGCCTATGGCTACACCTTC	CASSLGLEGAYGYTF
TRBV2	NA	NA	13	TRBJ2-5	TGTGCCAGCAGCGGTGCAGGGATGGAGACCCAGTACTTC	CASSGAGMETQYF